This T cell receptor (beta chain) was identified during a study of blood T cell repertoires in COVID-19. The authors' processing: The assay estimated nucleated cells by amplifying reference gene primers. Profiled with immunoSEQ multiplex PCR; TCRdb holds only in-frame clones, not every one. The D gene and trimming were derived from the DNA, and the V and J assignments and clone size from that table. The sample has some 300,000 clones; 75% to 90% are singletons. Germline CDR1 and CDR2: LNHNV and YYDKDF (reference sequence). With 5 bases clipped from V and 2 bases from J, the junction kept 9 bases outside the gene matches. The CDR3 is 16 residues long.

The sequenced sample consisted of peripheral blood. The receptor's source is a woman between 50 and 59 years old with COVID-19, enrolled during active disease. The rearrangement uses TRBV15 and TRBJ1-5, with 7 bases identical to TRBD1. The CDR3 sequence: CATSPGTAGGNQPQHF. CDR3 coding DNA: TGTGCCACCAGCCCTGGGACAGCGGGAGGCAATCAGCCCCAGCATTTT.